These 21 T cell receptor beta chains were sequenced from one sample in a study of immune heterogeneity within non-small cell lung tumors. As template, the study used bulk tumor genomic DNA at 600 ng per sample. Primary tumors were biopsied several times each, far apart, intraoperatively. Before undergoing curative surgery, patients had newly diagnosed non-small cell lung cancer that was untreated. Amplification of TCR beta CDR3 was performed by multiplex PCR with 32 V and 13 J primers. TCRdb re-derived calls from the multiplex PCR reads in MiXCR, one entry per CDR3 protein. The sample shows about 16,000 distinct CDR3 sequences, around 30% of them seen only once. The sequencing input was lung tumor tissue. The source is a woman in her fifties or sixties with non-small cell lung cancer.

The rearrangement uses TRBV18 and TRBJ2-1; 12 bases are a match to TRBD1. After removal of 0 bases from V and 5 bases from J, the junction contained 5 bases not matched to a gene. From germline, CDR1 is KGHSH and CDR2 LQKENI. CDR3 length: 17 amino acids. CDR3 sequence (DNA): TGTGCCAGCTCACCACCGGAGGGACAGGGGGCCGACAATGAGCAGTTCTTC. This translates into CASSPPEGQGADNEQFF. Combining the CDR3 with reference TRBV18 and TRBJ2-1 gives the whole variable domain NAGVMQNPRHLVRRRGQEARLRCSPMKGHSHVYWYRQLPEEGLKFMVYLQKENIIDESGMPKERFSAEFPKEGPSILRIQQVVRGDSAAYFCASSPPEGQGADNEQFFGPGTRLTVL.

The rearrangement uses TRBV20-1 and TRBJ1-4, with D unresolved. The CDR3 loop spans 13 amino acids. Germline V gene sequence: CDR1 DFQATT, CDR2 SNEGSKA (reference sequence). V lost 6 bases and J lost 13, with 21 bases in between. The CDR3 DNA sequence: TGCAGTGCGCCCAGGACCGGGCATGATAGACTGTTTTTT. Amino acid sequence: CSAPRTGHDRLFF.

This clonotype is medium-sized (0.01 to 0.1%) within its sample. V gene TRBV19 combines with J gene TRBJ2-6; D ambiguous. The CDR3 length is 13 residues. V lost 5 bases and J lost 3, with 5 bases in between. Per the germline V gene, CDR1 is LNHDA and CDR2 is SQIVND (reference sequence). CDR3: CASSWGGANVLTF. DNA for the CDR3: TGTGCCAGTAGTTGGGGTGGGGCCAACGTCCTGACTTTC.

The chain is built from TRBV6-1 and TRBJ2-7; 7 positions agree with TRBD1. The CDR3 covers 15 residues. The germline CDR1 and CDR2 sequences are MNHNS and SASEGT. V was pared by 7 bases and J by 2 bases, with 11 bases of the junction left unmatched. CDR3 bases: TGTGCCAGCAAGACTACGACAGGGCTACCCTACGAGCAGTACTTC. This gives the protein CASKTTTGLPYEQYF.

This clonotype was observed at least ten times. One end of the junction does not line up with germline, which may come from a read error. CDR3 nucleotide sequence: TGCAGTGCCACCCCATGGCTAGCGGGTACCGACCCAACGGTATTC. It yields the protein CSATPWLAGTDPTVF. The V gene is TRBV20-1, the J gene TRBJ2-1; TRBD2 matches 8 bases. The CDR3 contains 15 residues. The germline V gene encodes CDR1 DFQATT and CDR2 SNEGSKA (reference sequence).

The table lists this clonotype with many counts. J is TRBJ1-3 and V is TRBV12-3 or TRBV12-4; D unresolved. Trimming removed 5 bases at V and 1 base at J, with 9 bases between. The CDR3 is 14 residues long. The CDR3 region is CASSPTASGNTIYF. CDR3 DNA sequence: TGTGCCAGCAGTCCGACTGCATCTGGAAACACCATATATTTT.

In its sample, this clonotype was seen many times. The chain links TRBV28 to TRBJ2-2; TRBD2 matches at 12 bases. Per germline, CDR1 MDHEN and CDR2 SYDVKM. The CDR3 loop spans 16 amino acids. J was trimmed by 4 bases and V by 2 bases; bases with no gene match: 2. The CDR3 nucleotides read TGTGCCAGCAGTTTAAGGACTAGCGGGGTCACCGGGGAGCTGTTTTTT. It is translated as CASSLRTSGVTGELFF.

The chain joins TRBV5-1 to TRBJ2-1; 7 positions agree with TRBD2. The V segment lost 3 bases and the J segment 5 bases; nucleotides outside the gene matches: 5. This CDR3 spans 14 amino acids. The germline V gene has CDR1 SGHRS and CDR2 YFSETQ. The CDR3 here is CASSSGTNHNEQFF. The CDR3 DNA follows: TGCGCCAGCAGCTCCGGGACTAACCACAATGAGCAGTTCTTC.

In its sample, this clonotype was seen a few times. The CDR3 protein is CAITDRLAGGVYEQYF. The CDR3 DNA reads TGTGCCATCACGGATCGACTAGCGGGGGGCGTCTACGAGCAGTACTTC. V gene TRBV10-3 combines with J gene TRBJ2-7; 13 bases fit TRBD2. Unmatched junction bases numbered 9, after V lost 7 bases and J lost 3 bases. This CDR3 comprises 16 residues. CDR1 is ENHRY, CDR2 SYGVKD, per germline.

With respect to this clonotype: Its ends do not fully match the called genes, so a read error is possible. The chain uses TRBV4-1 and TRBJ1-1; TRBD1 is a possible D gene (5 bases). CDR3 length: 16 amino acids. Germline CDR1 is MGHRA and CDR2 is YSYEKL. The CDR3 reads CTSSREQGKWNTQAFF. The CDR3 DNA reads TGCACCAGCAGCCGAGAGCAGGGTAAATGGAACACTCAAGCTTTCTTT.

This chain connects TRBV20-1 to TRBJ2-5; D is unclear. V lost 0 bases and J 6 bases, leaving 17 bases between the germline ends. The CDR3 totals 15 residues. From germline, CDR1 is DFQATT and CDR2 SNEGSKA (reference sequence). CDR3 protein: CSARDPLRPEKTQYF. CDR3 nucleotides: TGCAGTGCTAGAGATCCCCTCAGACCCGAGAAGACCCAGTACTTC.

This clonotype was seen at least ten times. The chain couples TRBV27 to TRBJ2-6, with 9 bases matching TRBD2. The length of the CDR3 is 17 residues. Looked up from germline, CDR1 is MNHEY and CDR2 is SMNVEV (reference sequence). With V trimmed by 6 bases and J by 0 bases, 6 bases remained unmatched. CDR3 loop: CASRPGLAYSGANVLTF. CDR3 sequence (DNA): TGTGCCAGCAGGCCGGGACTAGCCTACTCTGGGGCCAACGTCCTGACTTTC.

This clonotype was observed many times. The rearrangement joins TRBV20-1 to TRBJ2-3, with 8 nucleotides matching TRBD1. CDR1 is DFQATT and CDR2 is SNEGSKA in the germline V gene (reference sequence). This CDR3 contains 11 residues. The junction had 6 bases not matched to a gene; V was cut back by 6 bases and J by 10 bases. DNA of the CDR3: TGCAGTGCAAGGACAGGGCTTGCGCAGTATTTT. This translates into CSARTGLAQYF.

The CDR3 DNA reads TGTGCCAGCAGTTCCCACGGCGATACCTATGGCTACACCTTC. Protein: CASSSHGDTYGYTF. The chain joins TRBV6-2 or TRBV6-3 to TRBJ1-2; D unclear. Trimming removed 4 bases from V and 4 bases from J, with 13 bases in between. The CDR3 covers 14 residues. CDR1 is MNHEY and CDR2 is SVGEGT in the germline V gene.

On this clonotype itself: This clone may be a read error of a much larger clone one base away. This chain joins TRBV6-1 and TRBJ1-5; perhaps TRBD1 as D (5 bases). The V gene's germline CDR1 is MNHNS and CDR2 SASEGT. V was clipped by 10 bases and J by 4 bases, with 17 bases between them. The CDR3 is 14 amino acids. The CDR3 nucleotides are TGTGCCATCCGGGAAGGGGTCGGGAATCAGCCCCAGCATTTT. It codes for CAIREGVGNQPQHF.

This clonotype was seen at least ten times. J is TRBJ2-7 and V is TRBV18, with D uncertain. The CDR3 sequence is 14 residues long. The V end lost 0 bases, the J end lost 3 bases, and 9 bases lay between the germline ends. Per germline, CDR1 KGHSH and CDR2 LQKENI. The CDR3 spells CASSPPSLNYEQYF. The CDR3 bases are TGTGCCAGCTCACCACCGAGCCTCAACTACGAGCAGTACTTC.

This clonotype was found a few times. An end of the junction does not agree with germline; a read error may underlie this. V gene TRBV9 combines with J gene TRBJ2-1, with 12 bases fitting TRBD2. Germline V lookup: CDR1 SGDLS, CDR2 YYNGEE. The CDR3 runs 14 residues. The CDR3 bases are TGTGCCAGCAGTGCTGAGGCTAGCGGGGGGGCCGCGGTCTTC. It yields the protein CASSAEASGGAAVF. The variable domain in full, completed from reference TRBV9 and TRBJ2-1, reads DSGVTQTPKHLITATGQRVTLRCSPRSGDLSVYWYQQSLDQGLQFLIQYYNGEERAKGNILERFSAQQFPDLHSELNLSSLELGDSALYFCASSAEASGGAAVFGPGTRLTVL.

This clonotype showed up many times. This rearrangement joins TRBV19 to TRBJ2-1, with D possibly matching TRBD1 (7 bases). The germline gives CDR1 LNHDA, CDR2 SQIVND (reference sequence). CDR3 length: 15 amino acids. The V end was cut by 2 bases, the J end by 3 bases, with 11 bases between. This CDR3 reads CASSITGEDYNEQFF. The CDR3 nucleotides are TGTGCCAGTAGTATAACAGGGGAGGACTACAATGAGCAGTTCTTC.

V is TRBV5-1 and J is TRBJ2-7, with 11 bases identical to TRBD2. CDR1 is SGHRS and CDR2 is YFSETQ in the germline V gene. There are 15 residues in the CDR3. Losses at the gene ends were 4 bases for V and 6 bases for J; bases not matched to a gene: 9. Here the CDR3 reads CASSPPTSGIPEQYF. The CDR3 DNA follows: TGCGCCAGCAGCCCTCCGACTAGCGGGATCCCCGAGCAGTACTTC.

Concerning this clonotype: Being one base from a much bigger clone, this may be a read error. The chain combines TRBV30 with TRBJ1-5, with TRBD1 matching over 10 bases. From germline, CDR1 is GTSNPN and CDR2 SVGIG (reference sequence). This CDR3 spans 12 amino acids. The CDR3 loop reads CAWGDRGQLQHF. In nucleotides, the CDR3 is TGTGCCTGGGGGGACAGGGGCCAGCTCCAGCATTTT.

This clonotype was counted ten times or more. The V and J genes are TRBV10-3 and TRBJ1-1; no clear D. Trimming pared 6 bases from V and 5 bases from J, leaving 19 bases between. CDR3 length equals 15 residues. CDR1 and CDR2 from the germline V gene are ENHRY and SYGVKD. Here the CDR3 reads CAISPGVGKLTEAFF. The CDR3 region has the DNA TGTGCCATCAGCCCAGGAGTGGGGAAGCTGACTGAAGCTTTCTTT.